This T cell receptor beta chain is drawn from a study of blood T cell repertoires in COVID-19. Study overall: There were acute and convalescent COVID-19 samples, and they came from the United States, Italy and Spain.

With V trimmed by 6 bases and J by 5 bases, 7 bases remained unmatched. Germline CDR1 is WSHSY and CDR2 is SAAADI. The CDR3 is made up of 14 amino acids. The Seattle patients joined while their infection was active and were tracked longitudinally afterward. The protocol was immunoSEQ multiplex PCR, while the TCRdb copy is restricted to in-frame clones and leaves out a portion. The table records some 250,000 clones, roughly 90% of them present only once. Source material: peripheral blood. The sequence was collected from a woman in her 30s with COVID-19, enrolled during active disease. This chain joins TRBV10-2 and TRBJ2-3; 8 bases match TRBD1. In nucleotides, the CDR3 is TGCGCCAGCAGCACGACAGGGGATGAAGATACGCAGTATTTT. Its translation is CASSTTGDEDTQYF.